Detailed here is one T cell receptor beta chain. Germline CDR1 is MGHRA and CDR2 is YSYEKL. The CDR3 loop spans 17 amino acids. Trimming at V came to 5 bases and at J to 7 bases, leaving 13 bases not matched to a gene. These data come from a study of OX40 agonist ivuxolimab in advanced cancers. Produced via immunoSEQ multiplex PCR; TCRdb's table is partial and in-frame only. Of some 100,000 clones in the sample, 94% were seen once. The source of this sequence is an adult with an advanced solid tumor such as melanoma, head and neck, liver or kidney cancer. This chain uses TRBV4-1 with TRBJ2-2, with TRBD2 identical over 10 bases. Specimen: CD4+ or CD8+ T cells sorted from blood, collected in a trial of the OX40 agonist ivuxolimab. In nucleotides, the CDR3 is TGCGCCAGCAGCTTTATCGGGCTAGCGGGGGCGGACGGGGAGCTGTTTTTT. The encoded protein is CASSFIGLAGADGELFF.